This T cell receptor (beta chain) was profiled in a study of response to subunit inactivated influenza vaccine. Broader study findings: Authors proposed each seasonal influenza vaccination draws in few new T cells.

MiXCR was run by TCRdb on the RT-PCR reads, yielding one entry per CDR3 protein. The repertoire consists of 300,000 to 350,000 distinct CDR3 sequences, with around 22% occurring once and the leading ten covering approximately 10%. The length of the CDR3 is 14 residues. Trimming pared 3 bases from V and 6 bases from J, leaving 15 bases between. This clonotype appeared a few times. Antigen specificity is unknown. This sequence was found in a man aged 50 to 69 who received an inactivated influenza vaccine. The sample here was PBMCs from blood, taken around 22 months after vaccination. J is TRBJ2-7 and V is TRBV12-3 or TRBV12-4; D remains unclear. Here the CDR3 reads CASSFMASFGEQYF. The CDR3 nucleotides read TGTGCCAGCAGTTTTATGGCCAGTTTTGGCGAGCAGTACTTC.